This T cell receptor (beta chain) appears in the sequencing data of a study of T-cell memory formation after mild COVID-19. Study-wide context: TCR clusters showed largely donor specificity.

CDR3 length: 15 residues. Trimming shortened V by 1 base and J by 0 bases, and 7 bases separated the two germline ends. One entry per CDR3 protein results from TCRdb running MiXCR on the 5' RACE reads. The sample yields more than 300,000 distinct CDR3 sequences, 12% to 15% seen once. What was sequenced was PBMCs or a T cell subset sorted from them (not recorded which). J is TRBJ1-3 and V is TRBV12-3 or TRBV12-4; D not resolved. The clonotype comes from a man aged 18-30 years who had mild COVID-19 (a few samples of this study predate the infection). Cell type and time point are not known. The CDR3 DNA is TGTGCCAGCAGTTTAGGCCTACACTCTGGAAACACCATATATTTT. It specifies CASSLGLHSGNTIYF.